These 17 T cell receptor beta chains were all obtained from the same sample, sequenced in a study of tumor-infiltrating lymphocytes in primary liver carcinoma (dated by TCRdb to 2017 to 2019). The data were produced on an Illumina HiSeq 2500. Starting from about 550 ng total RNA, TCRbeta-specific cDNA was produced by reverse transcription with a constant-region primer and ProtoScript II reverse transcriptase. Three nested multiplex PCR rounds, following a slightly modified ARM-PCR procedure, were used to build the TCRbeta libraries. Multiplex TRBV1-TRBV30 forward primers and a Cbeta reverse primer were used in the first two PCR rounds, each of which was run for approximately 9 cycles. TCRdb trimmed the raw reads at Q25, called clones with MiXCR and kept productive beta chains. Each CDR3 protein appears once, grouped with its most common genes and DNA. Within this sample are some 110,000 distinct CDR3 sequences, with 82% of them counted one time only. The biggest ten clones account for about 20% of the sample.

Total RNA and DNA were co-extracted without cell sorting from approximately 22-30 mg of bulk tissue using the AllPrep DNA/RNA mini kit. Material for sequencing was liver tumor tissue from sampling region 3. Explained via the paper, the cell subset or site label denotes: tumor region T3, left-lateral pole. Every receptor here comes from a middle-aged man with primary liver carcinoma and hepatitis B virus infection.

On this clonotype: The junction and the germline gene differ at one end; a read error may be behind it. The chain employs TRBV10-3 and TRBJ2-7, with D tentatively TRBD1 (5 bases). CDR1 is ENHRY and CDR2 is SYGVKD in the germline V gene. The CDR3 sequence is 13 residues long. In DNA, the CDR3 is TGCGCCTCCCAAACAGGTTCCCCCTACAAGCAGTACTTC. As protein: CASQTGSPYKQYF.

Notes on this clonotype: Since the CDR3 does not end with the conserved phenylalanine or tryptophan, this likely comes from a read error. The DNA is omitted, as the CDR3 cannot be located on it reliably, and the CDR3 follows TCRdb's listing. The chain is built from TRBV4-3 and TRBJ2-1. Germline V gives CDR1 LGHNA, CDR2 YSLEER. The CDR3 length is 16 residues, termini included. CDR3 protein: CASRQDPYSEYNEHFS.

This clonotype has a single count. The CDR3 does not close with the conserved phenylalanine or tryptophan, likely indicating a read error. The chain uses TRBV10-2 and TRBJ2-7; tentatively, D is TRBD1 (5 bases). V was clipped by 7 bases and J by 0 bases, with 10 bases between them. CDR3 length: 13 amino acids. CDR1 and CDR2 from the germline V gene are WSHSY and SAAADI. CDR3 sequence (DNA): TGCGCCAGCACGTGGGGCGTCTCCTACGAGCAGTACTTG. It specifies CASTWGVSYEQYL.

Remarks on this clonotype: No conserved phenylalanine or tryptophan ends this CDR3, so it is likely a read error. The DNA is left out, because the CDR3 cannot be placed on it with certainty; the CDR3 is given as TCRdb lists it. This chain links TRBV6-6 with TRBJ2-2; the table names TRBD2, a call not compared with the DNA. 16 amino acids form the CDR3, both terminal residues included. Germline V gene lookup returns CDR1 MNHNY and CDR2 SVGAGI (reference sequence). The CDR3 is CASSPAGTPNTGELFY.

In the case of this clonotype: Possible read error: a much larger clone is one base away. The J gene is TRBJ2-5, the V gene TRBV10-3; a possible D gene is TRBD1 (6 bases). Trimming left V 5 bases short and J 5 bases short, with 12 bases between. CDR1 and CDR2 (germline): ENHRY, SYGVKD. This CDR3 comprises 13 residues. The CDR3 loop reads CAISKGTPETQYF. CDR3 DNA sequence: TGTGCCATCAGTAAGGGGACACCCGAGACCCAGTACTTC.

Regarding this clonotype: The junction and the germline gene differ at one end; a read error may be behind it. The V and J genes are TRBV6-5 and TRBJ2-1, with unresolved D. In germline, CDR1 is MNHEY, CDR2 SVGAGI. The CDR3 spans 16 residues. CDR3 DNA: TGTGCCCGCAGCTCACGGGCCCTCGTGGGGTACAATGAGCAGTTCTTC. It yields the protein CARSSRALVGYNEQFF.

On this clonotype: Here the CDR3 omits its conserved ending phenylalanine or tryptophan, so a read error is the likely source. The DNA is left out, because the CDR3 cannot be placed on it with certainty; the CDR3 is given as TCRdb lists it. The chain combines TRBV4-3 with TRBJ2-1; the table names TRBD1, a call not compared with the DNA. The germline V gene has CDR1 LGHNA and CDR2 YSLEER. The CDR3 comprises 16 residues, both ends counted. Here the CDR3 reads CASSQFPTPADNGQFL.

This chain uses TRBV28 with TRBJ1-1; 7 bases agree with TRBD1. Trimming at V came to 9 bases and at J to 3 bases, leaving 10 bases not matched to a gene. Germline V gene data show CDR1 as MDHEN and CDR2 as SYDVKM. The CDR3 covers 14 residues. CDR3 sequence: CASLVGTEHTEAFF. The CDR3 nucleotides read TGTGCCAGTCTCGTCGGGACAGAACACACTGAAGCTTTCTTT.

About this clonotype: The CDR3 does not close with the conserved phenylalanine or tryptophan, likely indicating a read error. CDR3 sequence: CTSSLSANTEAFY. CDR3 bases: TGTACCAGCAGCTTATCCGCGAACACTGAAGCTTTCTAT. This chain links TRBV7-9 with TRBJ1-1; D unclear. Germline V lookup: CDR1 SEHNR, CDR2 FQNEAQ (reference sequence). CDR3 length: 13 amino acids.

About this clonotype: A read error may produce the germline difference seen at one junction end. The chain carries TRBV6-1 and TRBJ2-1; TRBD1 matches 8 bases. Germline V CDR1 and CDR2: MNHNS, SASEGT. This CDR3 has 15 amino acids. CDR3 protein: CASSELTGESNDQFF. CDR3 in DNA: TGTGCCAGTAGTGAGTTGACAGGGGAATCCAATGATCAGTTCTTC.

The chain links TRBV20-1 to TRBJ2-7, with 9 bases identical to TRBD1. This CDR3 contains 12 residues. The germline V gene encodes CDR1 DFQATT and CDR2 SNEGSKA (reference sequence). The V segment lost 6 bases and the J segment 12 bases; nucleotides outside the gene matches: 12. DNA for the CDR3: TGCAGTGCCCCTCGACAGGGGGACGAACTGTACTTC. This codes for CSAPRQGDELYF.

This clonotype was picked up a small number of times. The chain recombines TRBV12-3 or TRBV12-4 with TRBJ1-1; TRBD1 is a possible D gene (6 bases). CDR3 size: 13 residues. V lost 3 bases to trimming and J lost 14 bases, with 19 bases between them. In DNA, the CDR3 is TGTGCCAGCAGTTTTTCAGGGGCCGCTGAAGAATTCTTT. Encoded protein: CASSFSGAAEEFF.

The J gene is TRBJ1-5, the V gene TRBV12-3 or TRBV12-4; TRBD1 might be the D (5 bases). This CDR3 contains 17 residues. V lost 5 bases and J 0 bases, leaving 17 bases between the germline ends. The CDR3 nucleotides read TGTGCCAGCAGTCGCATTTCAGGGAGCAATAGCAATCAGCCCCAGCATTTT. This gives the protein CASSRISGSNSNQPQHF.

The chain recombines TRBV4-1 with TRBJ2-7; D not certain. Germline V gene sequence: CDR1 MGHRA, CDR2 YSYEKL. CDR3 length equals 16 residues. For the CDR3, the DNA is TGCGTCAGCAGCCTACAGACTTCACAAATCCCCTACGAGCAGTACGTC. Its protein is CVSSLQTSQIPYEQYV.

The chain recombines TRBV10-2 with TRBJ2-4; D not certain. The CDR3 extends over 14 amino acids. Germline assignment: CDR1 WSHSY and CDR2 SAAADI. Trimming took 0 bases from V and 9 from J, leaving 12 bases between them. The CDR3 sequence is CASSESMGHLIQYF. The CDR3 coding sequence is TGCGCCAGCAGTGAGTCCATGGGTCACCTCATTCAGTACTTC.

This clonotype was seen repeatedly, ten times or more. The genes are TRBV28 and TRBJ2-4; D possibly corresponds to TRBD1 (5 bases). The CDR3 extends over 14 amino acids. Germline CDR1 reads MDHEN; CDR2 reads SYDVKM. The V and J ends lost 5 bases and 1 base respectively, with 9 bases between them. CDR3 sequence: CASSGAVAKNIQYF. The CDR3 DNA sequence: TGTGCCAGCAGTGGGGCGGTGGCCAAAAACATTCAGTACTTC.

This sequence joins TRBV4-1 and TRBJ2-3; D uncertain. The CDR3 contains 14 residues. Trimming removed 6 bases from V and 1 base from J, with 11 bases in between. The germline gives CDR1 MGHRA, CDR2 YSYEKL. The CDR3 sequence is CASSQKGGTDTQYF. Here the CDR3 DNA reads TGCGCCAGCAGTCAAAAAGGAGGCACAGATACGCAGTATTTT.